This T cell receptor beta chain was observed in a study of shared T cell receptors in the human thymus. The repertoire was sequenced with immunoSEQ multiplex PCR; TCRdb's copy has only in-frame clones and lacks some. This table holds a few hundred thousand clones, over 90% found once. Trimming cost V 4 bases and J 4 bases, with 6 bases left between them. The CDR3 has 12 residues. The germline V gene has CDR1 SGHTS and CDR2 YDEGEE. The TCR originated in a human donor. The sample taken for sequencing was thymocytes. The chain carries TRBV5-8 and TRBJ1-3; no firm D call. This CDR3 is CASSPAGNTIYF. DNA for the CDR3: TGTGCCAGCAGCCCTGCCGGAAACACCATATATTTT.